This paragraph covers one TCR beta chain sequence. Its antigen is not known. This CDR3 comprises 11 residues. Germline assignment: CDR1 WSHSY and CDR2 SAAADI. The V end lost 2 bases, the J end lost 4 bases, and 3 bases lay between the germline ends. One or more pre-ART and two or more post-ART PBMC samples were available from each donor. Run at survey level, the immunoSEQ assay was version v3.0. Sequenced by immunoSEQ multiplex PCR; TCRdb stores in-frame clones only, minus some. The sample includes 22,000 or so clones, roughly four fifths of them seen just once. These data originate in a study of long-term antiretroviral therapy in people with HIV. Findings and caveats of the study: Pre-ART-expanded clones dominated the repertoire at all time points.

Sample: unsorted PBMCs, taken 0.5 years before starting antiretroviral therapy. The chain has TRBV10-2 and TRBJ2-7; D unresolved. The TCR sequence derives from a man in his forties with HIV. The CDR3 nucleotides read TGCGCCAGCAGTGAGGGTTACGAGCAGTACTTC. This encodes CASSEGYEQYF.